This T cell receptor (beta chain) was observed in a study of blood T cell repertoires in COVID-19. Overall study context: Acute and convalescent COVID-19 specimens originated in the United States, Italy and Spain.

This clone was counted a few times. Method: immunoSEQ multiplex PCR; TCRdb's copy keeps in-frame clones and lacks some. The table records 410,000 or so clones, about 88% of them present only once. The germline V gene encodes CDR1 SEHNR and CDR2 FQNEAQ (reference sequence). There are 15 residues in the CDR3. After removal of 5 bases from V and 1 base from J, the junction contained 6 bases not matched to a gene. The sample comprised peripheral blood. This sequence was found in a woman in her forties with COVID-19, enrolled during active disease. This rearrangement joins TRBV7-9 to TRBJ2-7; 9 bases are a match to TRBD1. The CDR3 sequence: CASSGTGGPSYEQYF. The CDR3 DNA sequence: TGTGCCAGCAGCGGTACAGGGGGCCCATCCTACGAGCAGTACTTC.